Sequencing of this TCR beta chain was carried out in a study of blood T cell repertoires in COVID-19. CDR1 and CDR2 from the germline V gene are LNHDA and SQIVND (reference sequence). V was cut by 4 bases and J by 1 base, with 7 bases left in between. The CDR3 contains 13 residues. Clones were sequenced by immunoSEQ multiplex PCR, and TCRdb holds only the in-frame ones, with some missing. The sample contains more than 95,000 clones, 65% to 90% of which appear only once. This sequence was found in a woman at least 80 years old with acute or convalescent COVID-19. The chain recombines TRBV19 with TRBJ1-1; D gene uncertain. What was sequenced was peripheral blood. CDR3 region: CASSTTTNTEAFF. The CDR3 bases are TGTGCCAGTAGTACGACAACGAACACTGAAGCTTTCTTT.